This T cell receptor (beta chain) was recovered during a study of control samples from healthy donors and cancer patients. The CDR3 is 16 residues long. Trimming shortened V by 3 bases and J by 7 bases, and 21 bases separated the two germline ends. Germline V gene data show CDR1 as MNHNY and CDR2 as SVGAGI (reference sequence). Method: immunoSEQ multiplex PCR; TCRdb's copy keeps in-frame clones and lacks some. Among about 70,000 clones listed, around 87% were seen once. Material: PBMCs. The chain couples TRBV6-6 to TRBJ2-5; D is tentatively TRBD1 or TRBD2 (6 bases each). The receptor was isolated from a woman aged 50 to 65 with head and neck cancer. This chain's CDR3 is CASSYQLGGAVGTQYF. CDR3 sequence (DNA): TGTGCCAGCAGTTATCAACTCGGGGGCGCCGTTGGGACCCAGTACTTC.